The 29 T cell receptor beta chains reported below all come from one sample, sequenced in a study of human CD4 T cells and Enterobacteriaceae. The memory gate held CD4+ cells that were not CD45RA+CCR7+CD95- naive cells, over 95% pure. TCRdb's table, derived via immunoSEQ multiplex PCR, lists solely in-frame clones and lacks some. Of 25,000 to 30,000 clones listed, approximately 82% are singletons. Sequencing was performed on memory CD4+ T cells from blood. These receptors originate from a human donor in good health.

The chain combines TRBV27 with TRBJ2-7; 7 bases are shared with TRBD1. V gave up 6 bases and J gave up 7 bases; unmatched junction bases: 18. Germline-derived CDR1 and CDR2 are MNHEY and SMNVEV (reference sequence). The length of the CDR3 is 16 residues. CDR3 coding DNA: TGTGCCAGCAGCCCCCCCATACAGGGGTCTAAGGCGGAGCAGTACTTC. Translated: CASSPPIQGSKAEQYF.

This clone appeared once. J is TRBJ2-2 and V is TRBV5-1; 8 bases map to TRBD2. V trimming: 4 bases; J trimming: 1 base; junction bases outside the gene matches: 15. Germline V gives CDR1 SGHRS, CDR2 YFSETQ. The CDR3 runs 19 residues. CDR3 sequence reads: CASSLPREAGAQNTGELFF. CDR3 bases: TGCGCCAGCAGCCTCCCGCGGGAGGCGGGGGCCCAGAACACCGGGGAGCTGTTTTTT.

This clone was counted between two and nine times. This CDR3 reads CASSSQGAFSMNTEAFF. CDR3 nucleotide sequence: TGTGCCAGCAGCTCACAGGGGGCATTCTCCATGAACACTGAAGCTTTCTTT. The chain recombines TRBV7-9 with TRBJ1-1; 9 nucleotides agree with TRBD1. Germline CDR1 and CDR2: SEHNR and FQNEAQ (reference sequence). With V trimmed by 4 bases and J by 0 bases, 9 bases remained unmatched. This CDR3 contains 17 residues. Supplemented by reference TRBV7-9 and TRBJ1-1, the full variable domain reads DTGVSQNPRHKITKRGQNVTFRCDPISEHNRLYWYRQTLGQGPEFLTYFQNEAQLEKSRLLSDRFSAERPKGSFSTLEIQRTEQGDSAMYLCASSSQGAFSMNTEAFFGQGTRLTVV.

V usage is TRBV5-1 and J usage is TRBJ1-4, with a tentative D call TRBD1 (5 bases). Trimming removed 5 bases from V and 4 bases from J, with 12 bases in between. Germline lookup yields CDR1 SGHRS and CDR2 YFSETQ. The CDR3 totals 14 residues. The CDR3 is CASSNTGGNEKLFF. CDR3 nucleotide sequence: TGCGCCAGCAGTAACACTGGGGGTAATGAAAAACTGTTTTTT.

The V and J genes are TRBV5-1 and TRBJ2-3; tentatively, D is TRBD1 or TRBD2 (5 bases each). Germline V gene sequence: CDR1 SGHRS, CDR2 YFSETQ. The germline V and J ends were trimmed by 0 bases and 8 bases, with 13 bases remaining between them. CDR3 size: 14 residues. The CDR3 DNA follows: TGCGCCAGCAGCTTGGGGGACCTCGTGGGTACGCAGTATTTT. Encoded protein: CASSLGDLVGTQYF.

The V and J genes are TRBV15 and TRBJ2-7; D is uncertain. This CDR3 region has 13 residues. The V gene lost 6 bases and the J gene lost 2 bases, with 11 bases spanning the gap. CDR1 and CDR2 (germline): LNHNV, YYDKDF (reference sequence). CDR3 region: CATSPRLAYEQYF. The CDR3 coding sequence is TGTGCCACCAGTCCCAGACTTGCCTACGAGCAGTACTTC.

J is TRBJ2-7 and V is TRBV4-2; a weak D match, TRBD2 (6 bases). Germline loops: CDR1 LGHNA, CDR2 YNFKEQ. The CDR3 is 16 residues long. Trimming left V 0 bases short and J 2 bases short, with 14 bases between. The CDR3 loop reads CASSQEGADYPYEQYF. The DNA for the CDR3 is TGTGCCAGCAGCCAAGAAGGGGCGGACTACCCCTACGAGCAGTACTTC.

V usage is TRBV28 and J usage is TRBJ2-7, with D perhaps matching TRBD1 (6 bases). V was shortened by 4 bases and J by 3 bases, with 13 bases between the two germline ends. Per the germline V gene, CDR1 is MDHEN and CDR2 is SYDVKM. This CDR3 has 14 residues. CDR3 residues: CASSSIQGIYEQYF. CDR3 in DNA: TGTGCCAGCAGTTCCATCCAGGGGATCTACGAGCAGTACTTC.

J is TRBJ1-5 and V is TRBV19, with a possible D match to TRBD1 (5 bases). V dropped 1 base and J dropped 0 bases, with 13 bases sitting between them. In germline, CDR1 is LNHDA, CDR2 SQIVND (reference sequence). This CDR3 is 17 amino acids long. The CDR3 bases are TGTGCCAGTAGTATAGCTTCAGGGACCTATAGCAATCAGCCCCAGCATTTT. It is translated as CASSIASGTYSNQPQHF.

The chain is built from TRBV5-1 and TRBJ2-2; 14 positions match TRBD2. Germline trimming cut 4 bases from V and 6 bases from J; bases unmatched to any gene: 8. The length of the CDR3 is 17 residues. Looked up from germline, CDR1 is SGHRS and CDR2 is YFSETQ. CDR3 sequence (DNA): TGCGCCAGCAGCCGGAGGACTAGCGGGGGGCAGGCCGGGGAGCTGTTTTTT. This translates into CASSRRTSGGQAGELFF.

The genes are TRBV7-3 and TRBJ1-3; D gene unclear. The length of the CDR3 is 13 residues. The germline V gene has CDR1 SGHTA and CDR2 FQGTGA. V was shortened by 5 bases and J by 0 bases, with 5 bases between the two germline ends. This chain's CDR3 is CASSPNSGNTIYF. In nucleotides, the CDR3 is TGTGCCAGCAGCCCCAACTCTGGAAACACCATATATTTT.

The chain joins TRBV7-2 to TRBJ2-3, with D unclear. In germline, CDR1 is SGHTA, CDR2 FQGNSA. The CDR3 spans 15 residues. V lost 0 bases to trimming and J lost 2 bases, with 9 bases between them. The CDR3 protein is CASSLAMTFTDTQYF. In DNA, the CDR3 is TGTGCCAGCAGCTTAGCGATGACGTTCACAGATACGCAGTATTTT.

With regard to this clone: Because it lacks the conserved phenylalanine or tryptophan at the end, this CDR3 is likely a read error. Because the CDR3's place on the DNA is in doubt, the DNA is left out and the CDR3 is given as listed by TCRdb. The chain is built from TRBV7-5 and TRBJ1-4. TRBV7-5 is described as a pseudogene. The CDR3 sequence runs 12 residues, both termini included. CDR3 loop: CVRSLPLVAAPH.

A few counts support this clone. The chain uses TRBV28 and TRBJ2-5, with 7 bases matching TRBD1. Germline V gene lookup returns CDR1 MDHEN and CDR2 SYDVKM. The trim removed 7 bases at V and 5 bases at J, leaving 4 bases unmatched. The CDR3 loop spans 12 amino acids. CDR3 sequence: CASKGAGETQYF. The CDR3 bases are TGTGCCAGCAAGGGGGCAGGGGAGACCCAGTACTTC.

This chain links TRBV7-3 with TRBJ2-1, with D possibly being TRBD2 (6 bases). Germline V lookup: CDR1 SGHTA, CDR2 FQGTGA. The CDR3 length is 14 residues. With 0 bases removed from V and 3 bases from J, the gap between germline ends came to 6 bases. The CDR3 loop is CASSLTGGYNEQFF. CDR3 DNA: TGTGCCAGCAGCTTAACGGGAGGCTACAATGAGCAGTTCTTC.

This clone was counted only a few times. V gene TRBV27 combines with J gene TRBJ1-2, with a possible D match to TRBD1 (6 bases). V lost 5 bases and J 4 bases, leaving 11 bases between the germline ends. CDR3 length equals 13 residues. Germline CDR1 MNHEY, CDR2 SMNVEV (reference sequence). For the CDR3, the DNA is TGTGCCAGCAGTCCAGGGGTACCCTATGGCTACACCTTC. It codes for CASSPGVPYGYTF.

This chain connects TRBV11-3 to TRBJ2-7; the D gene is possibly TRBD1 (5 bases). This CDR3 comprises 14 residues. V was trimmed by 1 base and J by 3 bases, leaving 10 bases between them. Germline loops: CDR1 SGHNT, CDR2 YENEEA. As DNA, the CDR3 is TGTGCCAGCAGCTTAGGCCAGGGATTCTACGAGCAGTACTTC. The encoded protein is CASSLGQGFYEQYF.

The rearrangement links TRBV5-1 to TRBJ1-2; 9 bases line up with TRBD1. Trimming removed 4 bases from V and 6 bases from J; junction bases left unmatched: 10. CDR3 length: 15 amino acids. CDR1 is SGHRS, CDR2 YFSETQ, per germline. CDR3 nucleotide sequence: TGCGCCAGCAGCCCTCGGACAGGGGAGGGCAATGGCTACACCTTC. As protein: CASSPRTGEGNGYTF.

The CDR3 is CASRGGDSYNEQFF. The CDR3 DNA reads as TGCGCCAGCAGAGGCGGGGATTCCTACAATGAGCAGTTCTTC. The chain couples TRBV5-1 to TRBJ2-1, with TRBD2 as a possible D gene (6 bases). The CDR3 runs 14 residues. The ends were cut back, 5 bases at V and 1 base at J, with 10 bases in the middle. CDR1 SGHRS and CDR2 YFSETQ come from the germline V gene.

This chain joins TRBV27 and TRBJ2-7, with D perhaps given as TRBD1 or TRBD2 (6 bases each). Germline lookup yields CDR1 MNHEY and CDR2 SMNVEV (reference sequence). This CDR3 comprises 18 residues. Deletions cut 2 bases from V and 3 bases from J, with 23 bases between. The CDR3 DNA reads TGTGCCAGCAGTTTACGGGACCTACCTCGGGGGCAGGTCTACGAGCAGTACTTC. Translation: CASSLRDLPRGQVYEQYF.

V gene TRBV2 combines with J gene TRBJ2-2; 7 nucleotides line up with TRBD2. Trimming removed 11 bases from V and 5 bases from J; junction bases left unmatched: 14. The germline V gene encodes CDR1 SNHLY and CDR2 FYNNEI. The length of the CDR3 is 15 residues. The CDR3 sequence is CASLREGLGTGELFF. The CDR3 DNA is TGTGCCTCTCTTAGGGAGGGCCTTGGGACCGGGGAGCTGTTTTTT.

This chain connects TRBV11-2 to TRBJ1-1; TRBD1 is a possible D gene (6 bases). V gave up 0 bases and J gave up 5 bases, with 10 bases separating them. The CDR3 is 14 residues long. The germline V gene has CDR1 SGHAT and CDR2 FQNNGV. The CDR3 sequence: CASSLEQGLTEAFF. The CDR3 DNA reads TGTGCCAGCAGCTTAGAACAGGGACTTACTGAAGCTTTCTTT.

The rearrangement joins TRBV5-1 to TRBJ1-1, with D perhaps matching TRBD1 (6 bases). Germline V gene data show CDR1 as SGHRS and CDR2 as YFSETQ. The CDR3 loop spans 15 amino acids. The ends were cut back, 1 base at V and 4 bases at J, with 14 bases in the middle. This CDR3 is CASSLSAGAGTEAFF. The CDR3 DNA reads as TGCGCCAGCAGCTTGAGCGCGGGGGCCGGCACTGAAGCTTTCTTT.

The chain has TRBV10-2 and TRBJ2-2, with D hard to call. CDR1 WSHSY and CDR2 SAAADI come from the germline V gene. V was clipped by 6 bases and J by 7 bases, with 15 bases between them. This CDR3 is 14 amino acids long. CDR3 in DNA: TGCGCCAGCAGCGACCCGTCTGCTGGCGGGGAGCTGTTTTTT. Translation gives CASSDPSAGGELFF.

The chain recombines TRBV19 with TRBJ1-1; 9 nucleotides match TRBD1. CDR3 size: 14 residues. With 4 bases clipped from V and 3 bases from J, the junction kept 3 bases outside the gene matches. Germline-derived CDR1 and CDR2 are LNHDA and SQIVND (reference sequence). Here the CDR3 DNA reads TGTGCCAGTAGTACTTGGACAGGGGACACTGAAGCTTTCTTT. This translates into CASSTWTGDTEAFF. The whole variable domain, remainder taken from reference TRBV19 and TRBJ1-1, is DGGITQSPKYLFRKEGQNVTLSCEQNLNHDAMYWYRQDPGQGLRLIYYSQIVNDFQKGDIAEGYSVSREKKESFPLTVTSAQKNPTAFYLCASSTWTGDTEAFFGQGTRLTVV.

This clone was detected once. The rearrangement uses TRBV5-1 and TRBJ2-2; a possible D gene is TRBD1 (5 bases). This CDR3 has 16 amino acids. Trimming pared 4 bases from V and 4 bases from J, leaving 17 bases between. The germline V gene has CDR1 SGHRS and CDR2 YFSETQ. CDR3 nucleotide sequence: TGCGCCAGCAGCATAATCGGCAGGGCTATCACCGGGGAGCTGTTTTTT. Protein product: CASSIIGRAITGELFF.

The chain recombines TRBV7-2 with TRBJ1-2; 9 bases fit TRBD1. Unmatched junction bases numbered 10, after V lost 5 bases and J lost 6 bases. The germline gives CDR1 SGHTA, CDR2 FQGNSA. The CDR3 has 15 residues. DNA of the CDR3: TGTGCCAGCAGCGCATACCGACAGGGGGGCCATGGCTACACCTTC. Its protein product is CASSAYRQGGHGYTF. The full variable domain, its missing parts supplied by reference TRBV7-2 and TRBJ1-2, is GAGVSQSPSNKVTEKGKDVELRCDPISGHTALYWYRQSLGQGLEFLIYFQGNSAPDKSGLPSDRFSAERTGGSVSTLTIQRTQQEDSAVYLCASSAYRQGGHGYTFGSGTRLTVV.

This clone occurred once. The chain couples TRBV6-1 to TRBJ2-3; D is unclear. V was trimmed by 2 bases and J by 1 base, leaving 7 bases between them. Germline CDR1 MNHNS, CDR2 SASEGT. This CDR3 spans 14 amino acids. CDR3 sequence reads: CASSEISRTDTQYF. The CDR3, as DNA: TGTGCCAGCAGTGAAATCTCCCGCACAGATACGCAGTATTTT.

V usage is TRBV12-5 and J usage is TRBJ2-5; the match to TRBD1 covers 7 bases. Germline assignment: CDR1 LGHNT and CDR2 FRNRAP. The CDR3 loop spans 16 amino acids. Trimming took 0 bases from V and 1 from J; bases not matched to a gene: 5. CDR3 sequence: CASGLVLGQRQETQYF. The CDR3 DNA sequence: TGTGCTAGTGGTTTGGTATTGGGACAGCGCCAAGAGACCCAGTACTTC.